The entry below gives a single TCR beta chain sequence along with its context. Its antigen remains unknown. Trimming shortened V by 5 bases and J by 2 bases, and 15 bases separated the two germline ends. The CDR3 has 15 residues. Germline V gene sequence: CDR1 SGHAT, CDR2 FQDESV (reference sequence). These data come from a study of vaccination effects on CD4 cells after COVID-19. As for the study in general: Vaccination of participants consisted of two doses of either the BNT162b2 or mRNA-1273 vaccine. The study, taken as a whole, reports: Healthy vaccinees' vaccine-induced clones included only 1 of 255 cross-reacting with common cold coronaviruses.

Antigen-specific CD4+ T cells were expanded with viral peptide pools in the ViraFEST assay before sequencing. On day 10 of culture, CD4+ T cells were separated out. Vaccinated participants had no history of SARS-CoV-2 infection and tested negative for nucleocapsid antibodies. Half-medium exchanges with IL-2 medium took place on days 3 and 7. Measured with immunoSEQ multiplex PCR; TCRdb has only the in-frame clones, and not every one. The repertoire consists of roughly 42,000 clones, with approximately 70% occurring once and the leading ten covering approximately 25%. This specimen was CD4+ T cells from PBMCs cultured with HCoV-OC43 spike peptides, taken before COVID-19 vaccination. As for subset: HCoV-OC43 spike overlapping peptide pool stimulation. The rearrangement links TRBV11-1 to TRBJ1-1, with a tentative D call TRBD1 (6 bases). The source of this sequence is a human donor who received a COVID-19 vaccine. CDR3 coding DNA: TGTGCCAGCAGCCCTCGGACAGCGATAAACACTGAAGCTTTCTTT. Translation: CASSPRTAINTEAFF.